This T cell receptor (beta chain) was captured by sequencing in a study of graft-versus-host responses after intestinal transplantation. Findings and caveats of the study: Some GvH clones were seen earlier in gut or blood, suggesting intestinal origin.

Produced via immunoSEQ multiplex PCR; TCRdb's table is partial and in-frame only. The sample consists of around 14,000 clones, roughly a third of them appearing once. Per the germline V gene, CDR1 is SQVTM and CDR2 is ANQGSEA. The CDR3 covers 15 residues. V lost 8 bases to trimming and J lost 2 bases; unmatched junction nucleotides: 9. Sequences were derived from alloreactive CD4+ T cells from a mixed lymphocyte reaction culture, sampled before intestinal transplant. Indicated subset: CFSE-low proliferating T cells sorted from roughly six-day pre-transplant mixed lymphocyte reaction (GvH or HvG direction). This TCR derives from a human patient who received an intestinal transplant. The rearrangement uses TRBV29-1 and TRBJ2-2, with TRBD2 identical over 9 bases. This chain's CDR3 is CSPLGLAGNTGELFF. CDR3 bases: TGCAGCCCCCTCGGGCTAGCGGGAAACACCGGGGAGCTGTTTTTT.